This T cell receptor (beta chain) was documented in a study of blood T cell repertoires in COVID-19. On the study more broadly: COVID-19 samples, acute and convalescent, were from the United States, Italy and Spain. The analysed material was cDNA or gDNA that came from T cells, B-cell-depleted T cells, or PBMCs.

The count of this clone is one. Authors' data handling: Quantification of nucleated cells was approximated via reference gene primer amplification. Sequenced by immunoSEQ multiplex PCR; TCRdb stores in-frame clones only, minus some. That table supplies the V and J calls and clone size; D and trimming were determined from the DNA. The table shows about 52,000 clones, with about 90% occurring only once. Germline loops: CDR1 MNHEY, CDR2 SMNVEV (reference sequence). The length of the CDR3 is 16 residues. Trimming shortened V by 4 bases and J by 0 bases, and 15 bases separated the two germline ends. Sequences were obtained from peripheral blood. This receptor was obtained from a human donor in a cohort sampled during active COVID-19. The genes are TRBV27 and TRBJ1-1; a possible D gene is TRBD1 (6 bases). The CDR3 protein is CASSSRDTDLNTEAFF. The CDR3 DNA sequence: TGTGCCAGCAGTTCACGGGACACAGACTTGAACACTGAAGCTTTCTTT.